Listed below are T cell receptor beta chains from one sample, sequenced in a study of blood T cell repertoires in COVID-19. Sequencing was performed with immunoSEQ multiplex PCR; in TCRdb, only in-frame clones are kept and a portion is missing. The sample includes approximately 260,000 clones, around 87% of them seen just once. Sequenced input: PBMCs or T cells enriched from blood (not recorded which). Receptors originate from a woman aged 30 to 39 with acute COVID-19. The conserved cysteine and the conserved F or W are not part of the CDR3 here. Each record gives: V gene, CDR3 protein.

v_gene: TRBV3-1/TRBV3-2; CDR3aa: ASSQDRGRNTEAF
v_gene: TRBV7-2; CDR3aa: ASSLFAAVGNEQY
v_gene: TRBV7-6; CDR3aa: ASRGTSGGASSYNEQF
v_gene: TRBV5-6; CDR3aa: ASSLHGGGPGANVLT
v_gene: TRBV2; CDR3aa: ASSETGHYGYT
v_gene: TRBV3-1/TRBV3-2; CDR3aa: ASSSRTGGNTIY
v_gene: TRBV19; CDR3aa: ASTPRSGDNEKLF
v_gene: TRBV7-6; CDR3aa: ASSHTQGAPATGELF
v_gene: TRBV4-1; CDR3aa: ASSHEGRYEQY
v_gene: TRBV29-1; CDR3aa: SVDLGVDGYT
v_gene: TRBV7-9; CDR3aa: ASSLSYNSPLH
v_gene: TRBV30; CDR3aa: AWSGTRGPATEQY